Below, one T cell receptor beta chain is given with its context. The time point denotes: persistent/refractory GD, antithyroid drugs over 5 years with positive TRAb. With RNA extracted from PBMCs as input, the TCR library was made. The data were taken from a study of regulatory T cells in long-lasting Graves disease. Trimming left V 0 bases short and J 9 bases short, with 18 bases between. CDR1 MGHRA and CDR2 YSYEKL come from the germline V gene. The CDR3 extends over 16 amino acids. Construction of the TCR beta libraries employed iRepertoire HTBI primers in conjunction with Arm-PCR of CDR3 regions. TCRdb fed the multiplex PCR reads into MiXCR, producing one record per CDR3 protein. The table shows 350,000 to 450,000 distinct CDR3 sequences, with roughly 25% occurring only once.

The rearrangement links TRBV4-1 to TRBJ2-4, with a possible D match to TRBD1 (5 bases). The TCR was taken from a woman aged 40 to 49 with Graves disease. The sample here was peripheral blood mononuclear cells (PBMCs), taken when the disease was refractory, from a patient treated with antithyroid drugs. CDR3 coding DNA: TGCGCCAGCAGCCAAGAAGGGGCAGGCCGCCAAGGCATTCAGTACTTC. It encodes CASSQEGAGRQGIQYF.